One sample yielded the 29 T cell receptor beta chains listed below, sequenced in a study of breast tumors, draining lymph nodes, adjacent tissues. The lymph nodes were axillary draining lymph nodes from breast cancer patients. TCRdb ran MiXCR on the multiplex PCR reads and lists one entry per CDR3 protein. The sample lists under 110,000 distinct CDR3 sequences, about 29% seen once, with approximately 5% in the top ten. Material for sequencing was axillary lymph node tissue. The receptors shown here come from a female donor with breast cancer. Some clones in this sample may be carry-over from other donors' samples.

Many counts were recorded for this clonotype. The chain has TRBV15 and TRBJ1-2; D unclear. V lost 2 bases and J 3 bases, leaving 4 bases between the germline ends. The germline V gene encodes CDR1 LNHNV and CDR2 YYDKDF (reference sequence). CDR3 length: 12 residues. The CDR3 loop reads CATSRSYYGYTF. The CDR3 nucleotides read TGTGCCACCAGCAGATCATACTATGGCTACACCTTC.

The table lists this clonotype with many counts. A read error may explain this, as a much larger clone is one base away. The chain uses TRBV10-3 and TRBJ1-6; D is possibly TRBD1 (6 bases). This CDR3 is built from 15 residues. Germline-derived CDR1 and CDR2 are ENHRY and SYGVKD. In DNA, the CDR3 is TGTGTCATCAGTGAGTCGAAGCAGGGGCAGGCGCCCCTCCACTTT. It specifies CVISESKQGQAPLHF.

This clonotype was recorded at least ten times. The J gene is TRBJ2-7, the V gene TRBV5-6; weak D call: TRBD1 (6 bases). V was shortened by 3 bases and J by 4 bases, with 11 bases between the two germline ends. The V gene's germline CDR1 is SGHDT and CDR2 YYEEEE. There are 13 residues in the CDR3. The CDR3 nucleotides are TGTGCCAGCAGCTCCCTGGGACAATACGAGCAGTACTTC. Translation: CASSSLGQYEQYF.

The chain recombines TRBV7-8 with TRBJ2-7; the D gene is possibly TRBD1 (6 bases). There are 12 residues in the CDR3. CDR1 SGHVS and CDR2 FQNEAQ come from the germline V gene. CDR3 DNA: TGTGCCAGCAGCTTCGTGACAGGCGCGATTAACGTC. This gives the protein CASSFVTGAINV.

The chain couples TRBV20-1 to TRBJ2-3; TRBD2 matches at 8 bases. The CDR3 runs to 14 residues. Germline values: CDR1 DFQATT, CDR2 SNEGSKA (reference sequence). V lost 8 bases, J lost 2 bases, and 9 bases stayed unmatched. Here the CDR3 DNA reads TGCAGTCCCCAAACTAGCGGCACCACAGATACGCAGTATTTT. Encoded protein: CSPQTSGTTDTQYF.

The chain uses TRBV24-1 and TRBJ2-2, with D tentatively TRBD1 or TRBD2 (5 bases each). V lost 5 bases, J lost 6 bases, and 12 bases lay in between. The V gene's germline CDR1 is KGHDR and CDR2 SFDVKD. The CDR3 consists of 14 residues. As DNA, the CDR3 is TGTGCCACCAGTGCTAGTGAGGGGCCCGGGGAGCTGTTTTTT. Residues: CATSASEGPGELFF.

This clonotype was counted at least ten times. The chain links TRBV18 to TRBJ2-5; TRBD2 aligns across 11 bases. Unmatched junction bases numbered 2, after V lost 0 bases and J lost 2 bases. CDR3 length: 16 amino acids. The germline V gene encodes CDR1 KGHSH and CDR2 LQKENI. The CDR3 loop is CASSPPTSGGQETQYF. As DNA, the CDR3 is TGTGCCAGCTCACCACCAACTAGCGGGGGACAAGAGACCCAGTACTTC.

This clonotype has ten or more counts. J is TRBJ1-6 and V is TRBV10-1; maybe TRBD1 (5 bases). The CDR3 loop spans 13 amino acids. Germline assignment: CDR1 WNHNN and CDR2 SYGVQD (reference sequence). Between the trimmed V and J ends, which lost 2 bases and 11 bases, there was a span of 10 bases. CDR3 loop: CASSEIQGAPLHF. Here the CDR3 DNA reads TGCGCCAGCAGTGAGATTCAGGGCGCACCCCTCCACTTT.

This clonotype was recorded once. V and J are TRBV12-3 or TRBV12-4 and TRBJ1-4; 11 bases line up with TRBD1. The CDR3 totals 15 residues. Trimming cost V 5 bases and J 8 bases; bases outside gene matches: 7. CDR3 region: CASSPGTGGYEKLFF. CDR3 nucleotide sequence: TGTGCCAGCAGTCCGGGGACAGGGGGGTACGAAAAACTGTTTTTT.

This clonotype has just a few counts. A much larger clonotype is one base distant, so this may be a read error. The chain combines TRBV7-2 with TRBJ2-6; perhaps TRBD1 as D (5 bases). The CDR3 length is 15 residues. Germline V gene data show CDR1 as SGHTA and CDR2 as FQGNSA. The CDR3 here is CASSPRVSGANVLPF. The CDR3 DNA reads TGTGCCAGCAGCCCGAGAGTCTCTGGGGCCAACGTCCTGCCTTTC.

This clonotype showed up many times. This chain connects TRBV5-6 to TRBJ2-5; 7 bases fit TRBD1. Germline V gene lookup returns CDR1 SGHDT and CDR2 YYEEEE. Trimming removed 4 bases from V and 6 bases from J; junction bases left unmatched: 9. The CDR3 is 14 residues long. In DNA form, the CDR3 reads TGTGCCAGCAGCACGACAGGGCCCGAACAGACCCAGTACTTC. Translated, it gives CASSTTGPEQTQYF.

The chain carries TRBV20-1 and TRBJ2-5; TRBD2 matches 10 bases. CDR1 is DFQATT, CDR2 SNEGSKA, per germline (reference sequence). V lost 3 bases, J lost 11 bases, and 15 bases stayed unmatched. CDR3 length: 15 amino acids. The CDR3 protein is CSASLAGDSTDTQYF. The CDR3 nucleotides read TGCAGTGCTAGTCTAGCGGGGGATAGCACAGATACGCAGTACTTC.

This clonotype was observed at least ten times. V and J are TRBV20-1 and TRBJ1-6; a weak D match, TRBD1 (6 bases). The CDR3 is made up of 16 amino acids. Per germline, CDR1 DFQATT and CDR2 SNEGSKA (reference sequence). V lost 3 bases, J lost 0 bases, and 12 bases lay in between. The CDR3 coding sequence is TGCAGTGCTAGTGCAGGGGAGGGCTCCTATAATTCACCCCTCCACTTT. Protein: CSASAGEGSYNSPLHF.

This clonotype was recorded only once. The chain is built from TRBV9 and TRBJ2-5; weak D call: TRBD2 (6 bases). The CDR3 sequence is 15 residues long. Germline loops: CDR1 SGDLS, CDR2 YYNGEE. With 0 bases removed from V and 9 bases from J, the gap between germline ends came to 18 bases. This CDR3 is CASSVAGDLGEAQYF. CDR3 nucleotides: TGTGCCAGCAGCGTAGCTGGGGACCTCGGGGAGGCCCAGTACTTC.

Many counts were recorded for this clonotype. The rearrangement links TRBV5-1 to TRBJ1-1; perhaps TRBD1 as D (6 bases). This CDR3 contains 14 residues. The germline CDR1 and CDR2 sequences are SGHRS and YFSETQ. V was shortened by 3 bases and J by 1 base, with 10 bases between the two germline ends. In DNA, the CDR3 is TGCGCCAGCAGCTCACAGGGAAGGAACACTGAAGCTTTCTTT. Amino acids: CASSSQGRNTEAFF.

This clonotype appeared a few times. This chain links TRBV20-1 with TRBJ1-1; D may be TRBD1 (6 bases). In germline, CDR1 is DFQATT, CDR2 SNEGSKA (reference sequence). The V end was cut by 5 bases, the J end by 1 base, with 11 bases between. The CDR3 totals 13 residues. In nucleotides, the CDR3 is TGCAGTGCTCCCTGGACAGCGAACACTGAAGCTTTCTTT. This sequence encodes CSAPWTANTEAFF.

This clonotype was seen a few times. This could be a read error, since a much larger clone is one nucleotide away. The rearrangement joins TRBV6-4 to TRBJ2-3, with 11 bases lining up with TRBD2. Germline V gene lookup returns CDR1 MRHNA and CDR2 SNTAGT. V dropped 5 bases and J dropped 3; count of bases not matched to a gene: 7. The CDR3 extends over 16 amino acids. The chain's CDR3 is CASSPISGGVTDTQYF. CDR3 DNA: TGTGCCAGCAGTCCAATTAGCGGGGGGGTAACAGATACGCAGTATTTT.

This clonotype was detected ten times or more. This rearrangement joins TRBV5-5 to TRBJ2-3; D is unresolved. This CDR3 spans 15 amino acids. V dropped 0 bases and J dropped 0 bases, with 8 bases sitting between them. Per the germline V gene, CDR1 is SGHKS and CDR2 is YYEKEE (reference sequence). In nucleotides, the CDR3 is TGTGCCAGCAGCTTGGGCCCAACTAGCACAGATACGCAGTATTTT. Encoded protein: CASSLGPTSTDTQYF.

About this clonotype: One junction end disagrees with the germline gene, perhaps due to a read error. The chain has TRBV19 and TRBJ1-4; D unclear. CDR3 length: 15 residues. Germline V gives CDR1 LNHDA, CDR2 SQIVND (reference sequence). The CDR3 spells CASSIEGGSNEKLFF. CDR3 in DNA: TGTGCCAGTAGTATAGAGGGAGGGTCTAACGAAAAACTGTTTTTT.

This clonotype was seen many times. CDR3 sequence: CASSLDDTDTQYF. CDR3 bases: TGTGCCAGCAGCTTGGACGACACAGATACGCAGTATTTT. V is TRBV5-4 and J is TRBJ2-3; no firm D call. V shed 0 bases and J shed 2 bases, with 4 bases lying between them. Per germline, CDR1 SGHNT and CDR2 YYREEE (reference sequence). This CDR3 region has 13 residues.

At least ten counts were recorded for this clonotype. The gene calls are TRBV10-3 and TRBJ1-2; TRBD1 matches 7 bases. Germline CDR1 ENHRY, CDR2 SYGVKD. This CDR3 is built from 14 residues. After removal of 1 base from V and 7 bases from J, the junction contained 6 bases not matched to a gene. Written as DNA, the CDR3 is TGTGCCATCAGTGAGTTTACAGGGGCTGCTGGCTACACCTTC. This translates into CAISEFTGAAGYTF.

This clonotype showed up many times. The V gene is TRBV7-2, the J gene TRBJ2-7; tentative D call: TRBD2 (5 bases). V lost 3 bases and J 3 bases, leaving 9 bases between the germline ends. The CDR3 is made up of 13 amino acids. Germline V CDR1 and CDR2: SGHTA, FQGNSA. CDR3 loop: CASSFLGGYEQYF. CDR3 nucleotides: TGTGCCAGCAGCTTCCTTGGAGGCTACGAGCAGTACTTC. Full variable domain (rest looked up from reference TRBV7-2 and TRBJ2-7): GAGVSQSPSNKVTEKGKDVELRCDPISGHTALYWYRQSLGQGLEFLIYFQGNSAPDKSGLPSDRFSAERTGGSVSTLTIQRTQQEDSAVYLCASSFLGGYEQYFGPGTRLTVT.

Details on this clonotype: Germline is not matched at one junction end, which may reflect a read error. The chain recombines TRBV6-1 with TRBJ1-6; TRBD1 matches at 8 bases. This CDR3 is 13 amino acids long. The germline V gene has CDR1 MNHNS and CDR2 SASEGT. As DNA, the CDR3 is TGTGCCAGCTACAGGGGGATGGTTCCACCCTTCCACTTT. As protein: CASYRGMVPPFHF.

Of note for this clonotype: This may be a read error, as it is one base from a much larger clone. The V and J genes are TRBV20-1 and TRBJ1-1; TRBD1 matches at 8 bases. With V trimmed by 3 bases and J by 4 bases, 10 bases remained unmatched. This CDR3 is 15 amino acids long. From germline, CDR1 is DFQATT and CDR2 SNEGSKA (reference sequence). The CDR3 DNA is TGCAGTGCTAGGCCAGGGGGCCTCATGACCACTGAAGCTTTCTTT. Residues: CSARPGGLMTTEAFF.

This rearrangement joins TRBV11-3 to TRBJ1-1; no firm D call. V shed 5 bases and J shed 1 base, with 8 bases lying between them. This CDR3 has 13 amino acids. Germline-derived CDR1 and CDR2 are SGHNT and YENEEA. The DNA of the CDR3 is TGTGCCAGCAGCCTAAACAGGAACACTGAAGCTTTCTTT. This translates into CASSLNRNTEAFF.

Comments on this clonotype: This CDR3 fails to terminate in the conserved phenylalanine or tryptophan, so it likely reflects a read error. No DNA is shown, since the ends of the CDR3 on it are uncertain; the CDR3 is the one TCRdb lists. V usage is TRBV15 and J usage is TRBJ1-6; the table's TRBD1 call for D was not verified on the DNA. A total of 15 residues make up the CDR3, ends included. The germline gives CDR1 LNHNV, CDR2 YYDKDF (reference sequence). The CDR3 spells CATSVAVRGEQSFHL.

This clonotype came up many times. The gene calls are TRBV20-1 and TRBJ1-6, with 8 bases aligning to TRBD1. This CDR3 is built from 18 residues. Germline lookup yields CDR1 DFQATT and CDR2 SNEGSKA (reference sequence). Unmatched junction bases numbered 11, after V lost 3 bases and J lost 1 base. The CDR3 spells CSASARTRGRSYNSPLHF. The DNA for the CDR3 is TGCAGTGCTAGCGCACGGACCAGGGGGCGATCCTATAATTCACCCCTCCACTTT.

The chain recombines TRBV19 with TRBJ2-2; 9 bases line up with TRBD2. The CDR3 sequence is 15 residues long. The V gene end was trimmed by 3 bases and the J gene end by 6 bases; junction bases not matched to a gene: 5. Germline V lookup: CDR1 LNHDA, CDR2 SQIVND (reference sequence). CDR3 loop: CASSIRAGGAGELFF. The CDR3 DNA reads as TGTGCCAGTAGTATTCGGGCGGGAGGGGCCGGGGAGCTGTTTTTT.

Written as DNA, the CDR3 is TGTGCCAGCAGCCCGGGGACTAGCGGCCTCAATGAGCAGTTCTTC. Protein product: CASSPGTSGLNEQFF. The chain links TRBV7-9 to TRBJ2-7; 11 positions agree with TRBD2. The DNA end is more similar to TRBJ2-1, so the J call may be wrong. CDR1 SEHNR and CDR2 FQNEAQ come from the germline V gene (reference sequence). The CDR3 spans 15 residues.